This T cell receptor (beta chain) is drawn from a study of post-analysis software for immune sequencing data. General study points: Elevated frequency relative to controls characterized several TRBV segments in patients, TRBV5-6, TRBV5-1 and TRBV20-1 among them. Strong same-batch co-clustering of samples appeared with F measure clustering.

Trimming pared 8 bases from V and 5 bases from J, leaving 15 bases between. Looked up from germline, CDR1 is SQVTM and CDR2 is ANQGSEA. CDR3 length: 12 amino acids. Incorporated into the TCR beta cDNA libraries were unique molecular identifiers, which served to reduce PCR and sequencing biases. TCRdb reprocessed the PCR reads via MiXCR and lists one record per CDR3 protein. Of 650,000 to 850,000 distinct CDR3 sequences detected, 53% appear once; the ten largest clones hold approximately 4.5%. There are a few counts of this clonotype. Its antigen remains unknown. The V and J genes are TRBV29-1 and TRBJ2-5; weak D call: TRBD2 (6 bases). Sequenced: blood. The clonotype originates from a girl aged 10-17 years with multiple sclerosis. The CDR3 sequence is CSHGGAQETQYF. The CDR3 bases are TGCAGCCACGGGGGAGCCCAGGAGACCCAGTACTTC.